This note documents a single T cell receptor beta chain sequence. Its cognate antigen is unknown. The source of the sample is a study of T cells expressing NK-cell markers. Study as a whole: Eight donors were sequenced, of whom seven were HCMV-seropositive, while the remaining one was HCMV-seronegative. Study results and caveats: The CD3+CD56-NKG2C+ fraction of a handful of donors was also led by these clonotypes. Evidence did not settle whether expanded NKG2C+ T cell clones targeted HCMV. CD8+ T cells in roughly six donors included dominant NKG2C+ clonotypes at roughly 1.0-7.0%.

TCRdb reanalyzed the 5' RACE reads and collapses them to one entry per CDR3 protein, without DNA. Its table lists about 460,000 distinct CDR3 sequences. The V gene's germline CDR1 is SQVTM and CDR2 ANQGSEA. The length of the CDR3 is 16 residues. Sequencing was done on a sample of blood T cells: a sorted CD56 or NKG2C T cell subset, CD4+ or CD8+ T cells, or bulk PBMC T cells (not recorded which). The source of this sequence is a woman aged 50 to 60 in good health. V usage is TRBV29-1 and J usage is TRBJ1-5; TCRdb selects TRBD1, and the lack of DNA leaves this call unchecked. CDR3 amino acids: CSVPNHARGLHQPQHF.